The 9 T cell receptor beta chains in this list originate from one sample, sequenced in a study of Ad26.COV2.S vaccination and SARS-CoV-2 variants. Repertoires were generated with immunoSEQ multiplex PCR, while TCRdb's copy carries only in-frame clones and drops some. The table records over 100,000 clones, about three quarters of them present only once. Sample: peripheral blood, taken after recovery from COVID-19. Receptors originate from a human donor who had recovered from COVID-19.

This chain links TRBV4-1 with TRBJ1-4; tentative D call: TRBD1 (6 bases). Trimming left V 4 bases short and J 7 bases short, with 10 bases between. This CDR3 contains 13 residues. CDR1 MGHRA and CDR2 YSYEKL come from the germline V gene. In DNA, the CDR3 is TGCGCCAGCAGCCCCAAGGGGGGTGAAAAACTGTTTTTT. Translated, it gives CASSPKGGEKLFF.

CDR3 sequence reads: CASKLLRTGRNEKLFF. The CDR3 DNA is TGCGCCAGCAAGCTGTTGCGGACAGGGAGAAATGAAAAACTGTTTTTT. This chain uses TRBV23-1 with TRBJ1-4; 8 nucleotides align to TRBD1. TRBV23-1 is given ORF status, its function remaining uncertain. The trim removed 7 bases at V and 5 bases at J, leaving 12 bases unmatched. The CDR3 consists of 16 residues.

This clone has just one count. The rearrangement uses TRBV2 and TRBJ2-5; D possibly matches TRBD1 or TRBD2 (5 bases each). In germline, CDR1 is SNHLY, CDR2 FYNNEI. The germline V and J ends were trimmed by 1 base and 5 bases, with 8 bases remaining between them. The CDR3 spans 13 residues. The CDR3 loop reads CASSEGWGETQYF. The CDR3 DNA is TGTGCCAGCAGTGAAGGGTGGGGGGAGACCCAGTACTTC.

The gene calls are TRBV5-6 and TRBJ2-7; 7 nucleotides agree with TRBD1. CDR1 is SGHDT, CDR2 YYEEEE, per germline. V shed 6 bases, J shed 5 bases, and the junction held 11 bases outside the gene matches. The CDR3 sequence is 14 residues long. CDR3 protein: CASTSLDRVHEQYF. CDR3 nucleotide sequence: TGTGCCAGCACCTCACTCGACAGGGTCCACGAGCAGTACTTC.

The V call is TRBV7-3, the J call TRBJ2-2; no reliable D call. The ends were cut back, 4 bases at V and 5 bases at J, with 8 bases in the middle. The germline V gene encodes CDR1 SGHTA and CDR2 FQGTGA. The CDR3 has 13 residues. CDR3 loop: CASSSSPTGELFF. The CDR3 region has the DNA TGTGCCAGCAGCTCCTCCCCGACCGGGGAGCTGTTTTTT. The complete variable domain, with remaining parts taken from reference TRBV7-3 and TRBJ2-2, reads GAGVSQTPSNKVTEKGKYVELRCDPISGHTALYWYRQSLGQGPEFLIYFQGTGAADDSGLPNDRFFAVRPEGSVSTLKIQRTERGDSAVYLCASSSSPTGELFFGEGSRLTVL.

A single count supports this clone. The chain carries TRBV10-1 and TRBJ1-2, with 7 bases aligning to TRBD1. The CDR3 totals 13 residues. V was clipped by 0 bases and J by 8 bases; unmatched bases: 3. Germline CDR1 and CDR2: WNHNN and SYGVQD (reference sequence). In DNA, the CDR3 is TGCGCCAGCAGTGAGTCGGACAGGACAGGCTACACCTTC. Encoded protein: CASSESDRTGYTF.

V is TRBV7-2 and J is TRBJ2-6; TRBD1 is a possible D gene (6 bases). Trimming removed 10 bases at V and 3 bases at J, with 19 bases between. The CDR3 contains 16 residues. Germline loops: CDR1 SGHTA, CDR2 FQGNSA. The CDR3 sequence: CATERGRGFGANVLTF. DNA of the CDR3: TGTGCCACCGAAAGGGGAAGGGGGTTTGGGGCCAACGTCCTGACTTTC.

The gene calls are TRBV5-4 and TRBJ1-1; D may be TRBD1 (6 bases). The CDR3 is 15 amino acids. Trimming left V 0 bases short and J 1 base short, with 10 bases between. CDR1 and CDR2 (germline): SGHNT, YYREEE (reference sequence). CDR3 DNA sequence: TGTGCCAGCAGCTTGGTGACAGGCGGGAACACTGAAGCTTTCTTT. Amino acids: CASSLVTGGNTEAFF.

The gene calls are TRBV15 and TRBJ1-5, with D unclear. Germline V gene sequence: CDR1 LNHNV, CDR2 YYDKDF (reference sequence). Trimming shortened V by 3 bases and J by 1 base, and 19 bases separated the two germline ends. This CDR3 is 18 amino acids long. The CDR3 is CATSSDSVAGESNQPQHF. CDR3 bases: TGTGCCACCAGCAGTGATTCGGTCGCGGGCGAAAGCAATCAGCCCCAGCATTTT.